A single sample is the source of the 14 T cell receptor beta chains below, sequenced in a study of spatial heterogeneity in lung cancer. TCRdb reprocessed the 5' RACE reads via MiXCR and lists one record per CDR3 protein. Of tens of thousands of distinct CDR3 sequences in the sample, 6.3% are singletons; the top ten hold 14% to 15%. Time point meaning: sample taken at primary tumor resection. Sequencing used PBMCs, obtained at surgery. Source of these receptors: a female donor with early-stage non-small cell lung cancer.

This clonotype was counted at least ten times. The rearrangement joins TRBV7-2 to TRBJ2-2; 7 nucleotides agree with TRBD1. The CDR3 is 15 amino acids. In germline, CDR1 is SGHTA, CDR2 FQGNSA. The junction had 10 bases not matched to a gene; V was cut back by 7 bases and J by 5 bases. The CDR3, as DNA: TGTGCCAGCATCTCTTTGGCAGGGGGAACCGGGGAGCTGTTTTTT. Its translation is CASISLAGGTGELFF. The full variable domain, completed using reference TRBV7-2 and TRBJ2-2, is GAGVSQSPSNKVTEKGKDVELRCDPISGHTALYWYRQSLGQGLEFLIYFQGNSAPDKSGLPSDRFSAERTGGSVSTLTIQRTQQEDSAVYLCASISLAGGTGELFFGEGSRLTVL.

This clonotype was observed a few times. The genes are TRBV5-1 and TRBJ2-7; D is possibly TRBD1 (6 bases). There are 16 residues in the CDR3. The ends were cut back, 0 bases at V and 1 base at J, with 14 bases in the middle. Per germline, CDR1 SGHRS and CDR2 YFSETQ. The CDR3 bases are TGCGCCAGCAGCTTGGCCGAGGTAGACAGGTCCTACGAGCAGTACTTC. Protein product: CASSLAEVDRSYEQYF.

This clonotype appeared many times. Written as DNA, the CDR3 is TGTGCCATCAGTGGAACCCCCGGGGAGCTGTTTTTT. It encodes CAISGTPGELFF. This sequence joins TRBV10-3 and TRBJ2-2; D unclear. V was pared by 4 bases and J by 6 bases, with 6 bases between. This CDR3 spans 12 amino acids. Germline CDR1 reads ENHRY; CDR2 reads SYGVKD.

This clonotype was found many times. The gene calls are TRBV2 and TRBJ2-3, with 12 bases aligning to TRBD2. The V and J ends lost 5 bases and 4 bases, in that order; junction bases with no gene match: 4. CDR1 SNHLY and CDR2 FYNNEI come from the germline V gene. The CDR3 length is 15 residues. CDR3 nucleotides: TGTGCCAGCAGTATCAGACTAGCGGGGGCAGATACGCAGTATTTT. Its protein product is CASSIRLAGADTQYF.

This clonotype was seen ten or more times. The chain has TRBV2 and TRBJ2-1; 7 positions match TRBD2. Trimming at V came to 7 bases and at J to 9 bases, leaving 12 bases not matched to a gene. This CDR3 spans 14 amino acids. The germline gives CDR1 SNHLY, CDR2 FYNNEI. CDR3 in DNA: TGTGCCAGCACGGCGGGAGATGGGATCGGTGAGCAGTTCTTC. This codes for CASTAGDGIGEQFF.

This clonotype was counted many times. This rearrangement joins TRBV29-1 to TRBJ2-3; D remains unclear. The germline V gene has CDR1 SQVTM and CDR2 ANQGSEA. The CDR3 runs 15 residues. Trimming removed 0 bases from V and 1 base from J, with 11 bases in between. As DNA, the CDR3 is TGCAGCGTTGAAGAGGCGGCCGTCGGCACAGATACGCAGTATTTT. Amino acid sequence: CSVEEAAVGTDTQYF.

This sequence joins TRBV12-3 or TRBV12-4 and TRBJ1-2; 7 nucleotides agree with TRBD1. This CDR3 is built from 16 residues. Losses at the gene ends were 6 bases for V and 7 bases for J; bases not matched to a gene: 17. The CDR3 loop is CASSETGTVTSTGYTF. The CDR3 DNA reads TGTGCCAGCAGCGAGACCGGGACAGTAACCTCTACTGGCTACACCTTC.

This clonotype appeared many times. CDR3 coding DNA: TGTGCCAGCAGTGAGTCCGGTTACGAGCAGTACGTC. Its translation is CASSESGYEQYV. This rearrangement joins TRBV2 to TRBJ2-7; no clear D gene. This CDR3 has 12 residues. Looked up from germline, CDR1 is SNHLY and CDR2 is FYNNEI. Deletions cut 3 bases from V and 4 bases from J, with 7 bases between.

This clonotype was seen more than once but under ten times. CDR3 DNA sequence: TGTGCCACTTCTAGGCGGACTAGCGGAGCAAGCAATGAGCAGTTCTTC. This codes for CATSRRTSGASNEQFF. This chain links TRBV15 with TRBJ2-1, with TRBD2 matching 10 bases. The CDR3 runs to 16 residues. V trimming: 9 bases; J trimming: 6 bases; junction bases outside the gene matches: 14. Looked up from germline, CDR1 is LNHNV and CDR2 is YYDKDF (reference sequence).

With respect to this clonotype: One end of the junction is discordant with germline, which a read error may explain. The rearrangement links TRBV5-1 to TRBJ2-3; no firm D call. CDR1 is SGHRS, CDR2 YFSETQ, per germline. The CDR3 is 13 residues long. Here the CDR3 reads CASSIPGTDMQYF. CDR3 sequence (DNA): TGCGCCAGCAGCATACCAGGAACAGATATGCAGTATTTT. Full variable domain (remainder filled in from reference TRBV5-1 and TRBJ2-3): KAGVTQTPRYLIKTRGQQVTLSCSPISGHRSVSWYQQTPGQGLQFLFEYFSETQRNKGNFPGRFSGRQFSNSRSEMNVSTLELGDSALYLCASSIPGTDMQYFGPGTRLTVL.

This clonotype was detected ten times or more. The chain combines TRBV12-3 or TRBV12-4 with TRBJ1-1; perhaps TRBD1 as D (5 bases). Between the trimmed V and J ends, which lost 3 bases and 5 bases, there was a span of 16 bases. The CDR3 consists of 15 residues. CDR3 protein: CASSFEPQGGTEAFF. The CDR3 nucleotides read TGTGCCAGCAGTTTCGAACCCCAGGGAGGGACTGAAGCTTTCTTT.

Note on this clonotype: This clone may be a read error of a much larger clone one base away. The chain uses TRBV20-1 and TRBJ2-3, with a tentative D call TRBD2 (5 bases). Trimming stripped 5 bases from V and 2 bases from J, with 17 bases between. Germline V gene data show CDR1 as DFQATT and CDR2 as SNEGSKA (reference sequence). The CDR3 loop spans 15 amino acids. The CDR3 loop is CSAEFGPGYTDTQYF. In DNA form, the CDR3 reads TGCAGTGCTGAATTCGGGCCGGGGTACACAGATACGCAGTATTTT.

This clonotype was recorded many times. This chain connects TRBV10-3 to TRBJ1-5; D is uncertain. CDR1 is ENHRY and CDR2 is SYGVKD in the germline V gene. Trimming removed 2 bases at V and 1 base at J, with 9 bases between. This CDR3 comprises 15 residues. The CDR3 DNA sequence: TGTGCCATCAGTGAGGGGGTAGAGAGCAATCAGCCCCAGCATTTT. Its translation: CAISEGVESNQPQHF.

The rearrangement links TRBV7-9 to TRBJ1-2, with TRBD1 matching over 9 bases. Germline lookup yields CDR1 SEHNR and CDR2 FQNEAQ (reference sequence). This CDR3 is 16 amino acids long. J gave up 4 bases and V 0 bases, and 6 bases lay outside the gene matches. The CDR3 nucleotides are TGTGCCAGCAGCTTAGCGAGACAGGGGGAAGGCTATGGCTACACCTTC. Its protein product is CASSLARQGEGYGYTF.